One sample yielded the 20 T cell receptor beta chains listed below, sequenced in a study of cytomegalovirus exposure and HLA in healthy donors (dated by TCRdb to 2016 to 2017). Library creation used the immunoSEQ multiplex PCR assay. A mixture of 60 forward primers for TCR Vbeta segments and 13 reverse primers for TCR Jbeta segments was used in the multiplex PCR. TCRdb took over this immuneACCESS table, retaining in-frame rearrangements with V and J assigned. Such tables are incomplete; in checked studies, under half of the missing clones stem from an unresolved V gene, and the remainder is unexplained. The sample has 30,000 to 40,000 clones on record, around three quarters of them singletons. Roughly 6% of the sample belongs to the ten largest clones. What was sequenced was PBMCs. Receptors were obtained from a male donor in good health and CMV-seronegative.

The chain recombines TRBV4-2 with TRBJ1-1; TRBD1 agrees at 10 bases. CDR1 is LGHNA and CDR2 is YNFKEQ in the germline V gene. V gave up 0 bases and J gave up 2 bases; unmatched junction bases: 3. The CDR3 is made up of 16 amino acids. The CDR3, as DNA: TGTGCCAGCAGCCAAGATGGGACAGGGGCCAACACTGAAGCTTTCTTT. Its translation is CASSQDGTGANTEAFF.

The chain recombines TRBV11-2 with TRBJ2-7; no firm D call. V shed 3 bases and J shed 2 bases, with 11 bases lying between them. CDR1 and CDR2 (germline): SGHAT, FQNNGV. The CDR3 length is 14 residues. The CDR3 here is CASSFYLGPYEQYF. In nucleotides, the CDR3 is TGTGCCAGCAGCTTCTATCTGGGCCCCTACGAGCAGTACTTC.

The rearrangement uses TRBV5-1 and TRBJ1-6; maybe TRBD1 (6 bases). This CDR3 has 17 amino acids. V was shortened by 0 bases and J by 7 bases, with 17 bases between the two germline ends. CDR1 and CDR2 from the germline V gene are SGHRS and YFSETQ. CDR3 loop: CASSLAPRTDRNSPLHF. The CDR3 nucleotides are TGCGCCAGCAGCTTGGCCCCAAGGACAGACAGAAATTCACCCCTCCACTTT.

This clone was seen only a few times. The chain is built from TRBV4-1 and TRBJ2-7; 8 bases line up with TRBD1. Germline CDR1 reads MGHRA; CDR2 reads YSYEKL. Unmatched junction bases numbered 4, after V lost 3 bases and J lost 3 bases. CDR3 size: 14 residues. Written as DNA, the CDR3 is TGCGCCAGCAGCCACCCAGGACAGGGCTACGAGCAGTACTTC. It specifies CASSHPGQGYEQYF.

The J gene is TRBJ1-1, the V gene TRBV5-1, with D possibly matching TRBD1 (6 bases). The V end lost 3 bases, the J end lost 0 bases, and 9 bases lay between the germline ends. In germline, CDR1 is SGHRS, CDR2 YFSETQ. This CDR3 has 14 amino acids. CDR3 DNA: TGCGCCAGCAGCTCAGGGGCCTTGAACACTGAAGCTTTCTTT. Translation gives CASSSGALNTEAFF.

The chain employs TRBV7-2 and TRBJ1-1, with D possibly being TRBD1 (5 bases). The length of the CDR3 is 15 residues. Germline V gene lookup returns CDR1 SGHTA and CDR2 FQGNSA. The ends were cut back, 0 bases at V and 6 bases at J, with 14 bases in the middle. The CDR3 DNA follows: TGTGCCAGCAGCTTAGCCCTTGACAGTTACGCTGAAGCTTTCTTT. It yields the protein CASSLALDSYAEAFF.

The chain couples TRBV30 to TRBJ2-1, with 7 nucleotides matching TRBD2. The length of the CDR3 is 18 residues. Germline CDR1 and CDR2: GTSNPN and SVGIG (reference sequence). The V and J ends lost 5 bases and 9 bases, in that order; junction bases with no gene match: 25. For the CDR3, the DNA is TGTGCCTGGGCGGGACTACCAGCAGGGTGGAGCTCTCACAGTGAGCAGTTCTTC. Translation gives CAWAGLPAGWSSHSEQFF.

The CDR3 bases are TGTGCCAGCAAGCAGGCGTCCTCCTATAATTCACCCCTCCACTTT. This encodes CASKQASSYNSPLHF. The chain links TRBV6-5 to TRBJ1-6; D uncertain. Germline V gives CDR1 MNHEY, CDR2 SVGAGI. Trimming removed 7 bases from V and 0 bases from J, with 10 bases in between. The CDR3 totals 15 residues.

CDR3 DNA: TGTGCCAGCAGCTTAGCAGTCGGGGATCAGCCCCAGCATTTT. It is translated as CASSLAVGDQPQHF. This chain links TRBV7-8 with TRBJ1-5, with D uncertain. Germline CDR1 and CDR2: SGHVS and FQNEAQ. Trimming left V 0 bases short and J 5 bases short, with 8 bases between. The CDR3 is 14 residues long. Variable domain in full (rest from reference TRBV7-8 and TRBJ1-5): GAGVSQSPRYKVAKRGQDVALRCDPISGHVSLFWYQQALGQGPEFLTYFQNEAQLDKSGLPSDRFFAERPEGSVSTLKIQRTQQEDSAVYLCASSLAVGDQPQHFGDGTRLSIL.

V and J are TRBV7-9 and TRBJ2-7; D perhaps matches TRBD2 (5 bases). Germline V gives CDR1 SEHNR, CDR2 FQNEAQ (reference sequence). The CDR3 covers 13 residues. V was shortened by 3 bases and J by 2 bases, with 8 bases between the two germline ends. The DNA of the CDR3 is TGTGCCAGCAGCTTCGGGGAAACCTACGAGCAGTACTTC. Translated: CASSFGETYEQYF.

The V and J genes are TRBV4-2 and TRBJ1-2, with D possibly TRBD1 on 5 matching bases. The germline V and J ends were trimmed by 0 bases and 5 bases, with 13 bases remaining between them. The length of the CDR3 is 15 residues. Germline values: CDR1 LGHNA, CDR2 YNFKEQ. The CDR3 sequence: CASSQEKGVWYGYTF. The CDR3 region has the DNA TGTGCCAGCAGCCAAGAAAAAGGGGTTTGGTATGGCTACACCTTC.

V gene TRBV10-1 combines with J gene TRBJ2-1, with 7 bases identical to TRBD1. Germline CDR1 WNHNN, CDR2 SYGVQD (reference sequence). V shed 4 bases and J 6 bases; nucleotides not matched to a gene: 3. The CDR3 runs 13 residues. In nucleotides, the CDR3 is TGCGCCAGCAGTGTAGCAGGGGGCAATGAGCAGTTCTTC. Translated: CASSVAGGNEQFF.

CDR3 DNA sequence: TGTGCCAGCAGTTTAGGGGGACAGGGGTTCAATCAGCCCCAGCATTTT. Protein sequence: CASSLGGQGFNQPQHF. The chain is built from TRBV27 and TRBJ1-5, with TRBD1 matching 10 bases. Trimming at V came to 2 bases and at J to 3 bases, leaving 4 bases not matched to a gene. This CDR3 region has 16 residues. Germline V gene lookup returns CDR1 MNHEY and CDR2 SMNVEV (reference sequence).

The chain couples TRBV9 to TRBJ2-7, with a possible D match to TRBD1 (5 bases). The CDR3 has 13 amino acids. V lost 3 bases and J lost 3, with 10 bases in between. Germline V lookup: CDR1 SGDLS, CDR2 YYNGEE. Written as DNA, the CDR3 is TGTGCCAGCAGCGCGGACCAGGGCTACGAGCAGTACTTC. It encodes CASSADQGYEQYF.

This chain connects TRBV14 to TRBJ1-4; weak D call: TRBD1 (6 bases). Germline values: CDR1 SGHDN, CDR2 FVKESK. Trimming took off 3 bases at V and 8 bases at J, with 16 bases between the two ends. The CDR3 spans 15 residues. This chain's CDR3 is CASSQDMGAGEKLFF. CDR3 bases: TGTGCCAGCAGCCAGGACATGGGGGCAGGAGAAAAACTGTTTTTT.

The V call is TRBV29-1, the J call TRBJ2-1, with 11 bases that match TRBD1. CDR1 and CDR2 (germline): SQVTM, ANQGSEA. After removal of 7 bases from V and 3 bases from J, the junction contained 5 bases not matched to a gene. This CDR3 has 14 amino acids. The CDR3 DNA sequence: TGCAGCGCCACGGACAGGGGGCTCTACAATGAGCAGTTCTTC. Its translation: CSATDRGLYNEQFF.

This clone occurred a few times. The chain is built from TRBV6-5 and TRBJ2-2; possibly TRBD1 for D (5 bases). The CDR3 is 14 residues long. The germline V and J ends were trimmed by 6 bases and 1 base, with 9 bases remaining between them. Germline V gene lookup returns CDR1 MNHEY and CDR2 SVGAGI. The DNA of the CDR3 is TGTGCCAGCAGAGAAGACAGGAACACCGGGGAGCTGTTTTTT. Translating it yields CASREDRNTGELFF.

This chain uses TRBV30 with TRBJ1-6; TRBD1 might be the D (5 bases). Trimming stripped 3 bases from V and 13 bases from J, with 13 bases between. The CDR3 loop spans 12 amino acids. Per the germline V gene, CDR1 is GTSNPN and CDR2 is SVGIG (reference sequence). The CDR3 nucleotides are TGTGCCTGGAGCGCAGGGTTTACCCCCCTCCACTTT. It yields the protein CAWSAGFTPLHF.

In this sample, this clone turned up once. This chain uses TRBV6-6 with TRBJ2-1; 8 bases align to TRBD2. The CDR3 is 14 residues long. The germline V gene has CDR1 MNHNY and CDR2 SVGAGI (reference sequence). V shed 8 bases and J 7 bases; nucleotides not matched to a gene: 10. CDR3 DNA: TGTGCCAGCGGGAACGACGGGGGGGGGAATGAGCAGTTCTTC. As protein: CASGNDGGGNEQFF.

This rearrangement joins TRBV5-1 to TRBJ1-5, with 11 positions matching TRBD1. The J segment lost 5 bases and the V segment lost 4 bases, leaving 2 bases of the junction unmatched. There are 14 residues in the CDR3. The germline gives CDR1 SGHRS, CDR2 YFSETQ. The CDR3 DNA reads as TGCGCCAGCAGCCGGGGACAGGGGGATCAGCCCCAGCATTTT. This sequence encodes CASSRGQGDQPQHF.